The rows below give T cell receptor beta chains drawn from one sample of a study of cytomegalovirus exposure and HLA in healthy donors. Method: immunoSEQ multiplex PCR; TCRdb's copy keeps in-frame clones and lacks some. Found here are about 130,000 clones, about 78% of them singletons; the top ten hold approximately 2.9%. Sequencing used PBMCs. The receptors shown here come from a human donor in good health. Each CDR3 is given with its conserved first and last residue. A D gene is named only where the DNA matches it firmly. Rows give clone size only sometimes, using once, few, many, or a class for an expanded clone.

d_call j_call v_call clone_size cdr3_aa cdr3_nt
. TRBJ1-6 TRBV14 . CASSPRRPDNSPLHF TGTGCCAGCAGCCCCAGGCGTCCGGATAATTCACCCCTCCACTTT
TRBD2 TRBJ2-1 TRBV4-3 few CASSQDQLAGGPVEFF TGCGCCAGCAGCCAAGATCAGCTAGCGGGAGGGCCAGTGGAGTTCTTC
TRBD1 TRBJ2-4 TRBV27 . CASSLGQGAKNIQYF TGTGCCAGCAGCCTCGGACAGGGAGCCAAAAACATTCAGTACTTC
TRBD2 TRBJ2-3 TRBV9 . CASSRLDGGAGGPTDTQYF TGTGCCAGCAGCCGTCTTGACGGGGGCGCGGGGGGACCCACAGATACGCAGTATTTT
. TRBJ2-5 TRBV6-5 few CASSYSRLQETQYF TGTGCCAGCAGTTACAGCCGACTACAAGAGACCCAGTACTTC
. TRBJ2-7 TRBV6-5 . CASSYAGQRIEQYF TGTGCCAGCAGTTATGCAGGACAGAGAATAGAGCAGTACTTC
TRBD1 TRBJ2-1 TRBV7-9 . CASSRDSQLIEQFF TGTGCCAGCAGCCGGGACAGCCAACTAATCGAGCAGTTCTTC
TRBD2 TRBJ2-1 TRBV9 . CASSVTPGLPVNEQFF TGTGCCAGCAGCGTCACACCGGGACTACCGGTGAATGAGCAGTTCTTC
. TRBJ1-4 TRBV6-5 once CASSYHRVRNEKLFF TGTGCCAGCAGTTACCACAGGGTTCGAAATGAAAAACTGTTTTTT
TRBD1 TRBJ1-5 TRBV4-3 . CASSQDLRGNQPQHF TGCGCCAGCAGCCAAGATCTCAGGGGGAATCAGCCCCAGCATTTT
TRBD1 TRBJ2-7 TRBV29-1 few CSVDTRDRGPYEQYF TGCAGCGTTGACACCCGGGACAGGGGGCCCTACGAGCAGTACTTC
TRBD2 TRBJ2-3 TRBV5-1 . CASSFGGLAATDTQYF TGCGCCAGCAGCTTTGGAGGCCTAGCGGCCACAGATACGCAGTATTTT
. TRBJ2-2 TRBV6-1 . CASSRDLNTGELFF TGTGCCAGCAGTAGGGACTTAAACACCGGGGAGCTGTTTTTT
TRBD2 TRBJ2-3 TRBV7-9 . CASSMGTSGAGTDTQYF TGTGCCAGCAGCATGGGGACTAGCGGGGCCGGCACAGATACGCAGTATTTT
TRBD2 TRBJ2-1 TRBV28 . CASSELAGPRNEQFF TGTGCCAGCAGTGAACTAGCGGGCCCAAGAAATGAGCAGTTCTTC
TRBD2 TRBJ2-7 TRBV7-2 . CASSLAGGVYEQYF TGTGCCAGCAGCTTAGCGGGGGGGGTCTACGAGCAGTACTTC
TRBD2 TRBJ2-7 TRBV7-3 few CASSLGASGGPCSYEQYF TGTGCCAGCAGCTTAGGGGCTAGCGGGGGGCCCTGCTCCTACGAGCAGTACTTC
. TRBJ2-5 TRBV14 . CASSRLLDWETQYF TGTGCCAGCAGCCGTCTCCTAGATTGGGAGACCCAGTACTTC
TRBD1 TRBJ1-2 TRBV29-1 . CSAEVEQGAAGYTF TGCAGCGCCGAAGTCGAACAGGGGGCAGCAGGCTACACCTTC
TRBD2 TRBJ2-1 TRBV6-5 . CASSPGGGTYNEQFF TGTGCCAGCAGCCCCGGGGGGGGGACCTACAATGAGCAGTTCTTC
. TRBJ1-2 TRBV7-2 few CASSLYPRGDYGYTF TGTGCCAGCAGCTTATACCCCAGGGGCGACTATGGCTACACCTTC
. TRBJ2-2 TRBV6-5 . CASRLNLNTGELFF TGTGCCAGCAGACTGAACTTGAACACCGGGGAGCTGTTTTTT
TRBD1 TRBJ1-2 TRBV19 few CASSETGVRYGYTF TGTGCCAGTAGCGAGACAGGGGTCCGGTATGGCTACACCTTC
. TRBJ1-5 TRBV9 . CASSVGAGNSNQPQHF TGTGCCAGCAGCGTAGGAGCGGGAAATAGCAATCAGCCCCAGCATTTT
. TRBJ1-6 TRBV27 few CASSPYRLNNSPLHF TGTGCCAGCAGTCCTTACAGGCTGAATAATTCACCCCTCCACTTT
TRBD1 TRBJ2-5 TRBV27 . CASSNFGTEETQYF TGTGCCAGCAGTAACTTCGGGACAGAAGAGACCCAGTACTTC
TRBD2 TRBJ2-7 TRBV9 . CASSEGTSGRHEQYF TGTGCCAGCAGCGAGGGGACTAGCGGGAGGCACGAGCAGTACTTC
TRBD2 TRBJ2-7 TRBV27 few CASSLSGAGRTYEQYF TGTGCCAGCAGTTTATCGGGTGCCGGGAGGACCTACGAGCAGTACTTC
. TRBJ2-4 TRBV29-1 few CSVEEGGRGRWSKNIQYF TGCAGCGTTGAAGAGGGGGGTAGGGGGCGGTGGTCCAAAAACATTCAGTACTTC
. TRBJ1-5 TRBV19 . CASSMKRNQPQHF TGTGCCAGTAGTATGAAGAGAAATCAGCCCCAGCATTTT
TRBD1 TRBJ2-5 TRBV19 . CASSIGQAQPETQYF TGTGCCAGTAGTATCGGACAGGCCCAACCAGAGACCCAGTACTTC
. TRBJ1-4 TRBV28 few CASTLGQGHEKLFF TGTGCCAGCACTTTAGGGCAGGGTCATGAAAAACTGTTTTTT
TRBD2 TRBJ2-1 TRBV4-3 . CASSQSSGSGYNEQFF TGCGCCAGCAGCCAAAGTAGCGGGAGTGGTTACAATGAGCAGTTCTTC
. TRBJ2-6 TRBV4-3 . CASSQGSPSGANVLTF TGCGCCAGCAGCCAGGGGAGCCCCTCTGGGGCCAACGTCCTGACTTTC
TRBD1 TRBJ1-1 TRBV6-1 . CASIHSKGQGAEAFF TGTGCCAGCATCCACAGTAAGGGCCAGGGGGCTGAAGCTTTCTTT
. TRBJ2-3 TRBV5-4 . CASSFNTHTDTQYF TGTGCCAGCAGCTTCAACACCCACACAGATACGCAGTATTTT
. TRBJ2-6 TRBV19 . CASSSGQPGANVLTF TGTGCCAGTAGTTCCGGACAGCCTGGGGCCAACGTCCTGACTTTC
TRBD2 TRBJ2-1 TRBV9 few CASSVGASGSLYNEQFF TGTGCCAGCAGCGTAGGAGCTAGCGGGAGTCTGTACAATGAGCAGTTCTTC
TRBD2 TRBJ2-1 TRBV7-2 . CASSLVSREVEQFF TGTGCCAGCAGCTTAGTCTCGCGGGAGGTTGAGCAGTTCTTC
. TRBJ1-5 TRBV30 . CAWSVRGGRGQPQHF TGTGCCTGGAGTGTACGCGGGGGTCGTGGTCAGCCCCAGCATTTT
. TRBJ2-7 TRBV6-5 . CASSSAGQTTYEQYF TGTGCCAGCAGTTCGGCGGGACAGACTACCTACGAGCAGTACTTC
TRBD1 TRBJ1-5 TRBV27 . CASSRDRVNQPQHF TGTGCCAGCAGCCGGGACAGAGTCAATCAGCCCCAGCATTTT
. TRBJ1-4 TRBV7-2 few CASTRGFPGEKLFF TGTGCCAGCACCCGGGGGTTTCCGGGGGAAAAACTGTTTTTT
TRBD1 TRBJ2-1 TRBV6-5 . CASSYSTGQGANEQFF TGTGCCAGCAGTTACTCCACGGGACAGGGCGCAAATGAGCAGTTCTTC
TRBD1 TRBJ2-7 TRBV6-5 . CASSSRQGTFYEQYF TGTGCCAGCAGCTCCCGACAGGGGACCTTCTACGAGCAGTACTTC
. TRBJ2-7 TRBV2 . CASKGFDPFPGEQYF TGTGCCAGCAAGGGGTTTGACCCGTTTCCTGGGGAGCAGTACTTC
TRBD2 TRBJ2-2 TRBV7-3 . CASSLTSGDTGELFF TGTGCCAGCAGCCTCACTAGCGGGGACACCGGGGAGCTGTTTTTT
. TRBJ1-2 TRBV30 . CAWSVQGGGYTF TGTGCCTGGAGTGTACAAGGCGGAGGCTACACCTTC
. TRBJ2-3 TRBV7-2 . CASSPPGSTDTQYF TGTGCCAGCAGCCCACCAGGCTCCACAGATACGCAGTATTTT
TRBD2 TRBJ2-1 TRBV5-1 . CASSLAGLAGGYNEQFF TGCGCCAGCAGCTTGGCCGGGCTAGCGGGGGGCTACAATGAGCAGTTCTTC
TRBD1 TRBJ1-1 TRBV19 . CASNEGQGATWEAFF TGTGCCAGTAACGAGGGACAGGGGGCCACCTGGGAAGCTTTCTTT
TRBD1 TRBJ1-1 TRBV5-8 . CASSFRTGPANTEAFF TGTGCCAGCAGCTTTCGGACAGGACCGGCGAACACTGAAGCTTTCTTT
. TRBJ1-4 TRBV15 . CATSRGDTTNEKLFF TGTGCCACCAGCAGAGGAGATACCACGAATGAAAAACTGTTTTTT
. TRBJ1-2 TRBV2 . CASGPGLNYGYTF TGTGCCAGCGGCCCAGGGTTAAACTATGGCTACACCTTC
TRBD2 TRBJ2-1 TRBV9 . CASSPRVAGGFFNEQFF TGTGCCAGCAGCCCGAGAGTAGCGGGAGGGTTTTTCAATGAGCAGTTCTTC
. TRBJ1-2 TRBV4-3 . CASSQDTPGSSNYGYTF TGCGCCAGCAGCCAAGATACTCCAGGTTCGTCTAACTATGGCTACACCTTC
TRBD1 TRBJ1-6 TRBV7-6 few CASSPGTGYNSPLHF TGTGCCAGCAGCCCCGGGACAGGGTATAATTCACCCCTCCACTTT
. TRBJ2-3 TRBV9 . CASSVVVGGDTQYF TGTGCCAGCAGCGTAGTAGTGGGGGGAGATACGCAGTATTTT
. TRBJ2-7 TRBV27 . CASSTRPGEQYF TGTGCCAGCAGTACACGTCCAGGGGAGCAGTACTTC